Below, 5 T cell receptor beta chains from the same sample are listed, as sequenced in a study of CD8+ T cells in alopecia areata. The treatment is: oral pan-JAK inhibitor, 5-10 mg twice daily. Reverse transcribed after extraction, RNA yielded cDNA as the sequencing template. The protocol was immunoSEQ multiplex PCR, while the TCRdb copy is restricted to in-frame clones and leaves out a portion. The table has about 190,000 clones, under 80% seen once. The source was CD4+ T cells sorted from blood, collected around week 49, from a patient treated with tofacitinib. These receptors were collected from a human donor with alopecia areata.

The chain's CDR3 is CSVDTRGTGNGYTF. The CDR3 DNA sequence: TGCAGCGTTGATACTAGAGGAACGGGGAATGGCTACACCTTC. The chain uses TRBV29-1 and TRBJ1-2; D gene ambiguous. Germline V gene data show CDR1 as SQVTM and CDR2 as ANQGSEA. The CDR3 runs to 14 residues. Trimming took off 3 bases at V and 6 bases at J, with 17 bases between the two ends.

The chain links TRBV6-1 to TRBJ1-2; TRBD1 aligns across 7 bases. This CDR3 is built from 15 residues. Unmatched junction bases numbered 4, after V lost 1 base and J lost 2 bases. Germline CDR1 MNHNS, CDR2 SASEGT. In DNA, the CDR3 is TGTGCCAGCAGTGAAGGGACAGGTTCGAACTATGGCTACACCTTC. This encodes CASSEGTGSNYGYTF.

The rearrangement links TRBV5-1 to TRBJ1-2; D not resolved. CDR3 length: 11 residues. CDR1 and CDR2 (germline): SGHRS, YFSETQ. The V end was cut by 2 bases, the J end by 4 bases, with 3 bases between. The chain's CDR3 is CASSFGYGYTF. CDR3 coding DNA: TGCGCCAGCAGCTTTGGCTATGGCTACACCTTC. The full variable domain, with the rest looked up from reference TRBV5-1 and TRBJ1-2, is KAGVTQTPRYLIKTRGQQVTLSCSPISGHRSVSWYQQTPGQGLQFLFEYFSETQRNKGNFPGRFSGRQFSNSRSEMNVSTLELGDSALYLCASSFGYGYTFGSGTRLTVV.

V usage is TRBV9 and J usage is TRBJ2-3, with 8 bases lining up with TRBD2. After removal of 4 bases from V and 2 bases from J, the junction contained 6 bases not matched to a gene. This CDR3 has 15 residues. Per germline, CDR1 SGDLS and CDR2 YYNGEE. The CDR3 DNA follows: TGTGCCAGCAGCTCCTCAGCGGGGGCCACAGATACGCAGTATTTT. It codes for CASSSSAGATDTQYF.

This clone is a singleton in its sample. The V and J genes are TRBV30 and TRBJ2-1; 8 nucleotides agree with TRBD2. With V trimmed by 2 bases and J by 0 bases, 15 bases remained unmatched. From germline, CDR1 is GTSNPN and CDR2 SVGIG (reference sequence). This CDR3 spans 19 amino acids. CDR3 sequence (DNA): TGTGCCTGGAGTTCGAAAAGCGGGGGATTTTTAAGCTCCTACAATGAGCAGTTCTTC. Encoded protein: CAWSSKSGGFLSSYNEQFF.